The rows below give T cell receptor beta chains drawn from one sample of a study of blood T cells in healthy people across ages. TCRdb passed the 5' RACE reads through MiXCR, listing each CDR3 protein once. This table holds over 600,000 distinct CDR3 sequences, more than 55% found once. Sequencing was performed on blood. Receptors originate from a middle-aged man in good health. Each CDR3 is given with its conserved first and last residue. A D gene is named only where the DNA matches it firmly. Clone size is not always given. Where it is, it says once, few, many or a class for expanded clones.

length: 15; D: NA; V: TRBV24-1; size: NA; J: TRBJ2-3; DNA: TGTGCCACCAGTGAAGTCGGGAGCGGTTCATATACGCAGTATTTT; CDR3: CATSEVGSGSYTQYF
length: 14; D: NA; V: TRBV18; size: NA; J: TRBJ1-1; DNA: TGTGCCAGCTCACCACCGTTGGAGAACACTGAAGCTTTCTTT; CDR3: CASSPPLENTEAFF
length: 13; D: TRBD1; V: TRBV28; size: NA; J: TRBJ1-5; DNA: TGTGCCAGCGCCGGGACAGAACATCAGCCCCAGCATTTT; CDR3: CASAGTEHQPQHF
length: 17; D: TRBD2; V: TRBV29-1; size: NA; J: TRBJ2-7; DNA: TGCAGCGTTGAACGGAGCGGGAGAGGGGGGCTCTACAATGAGCAGTACTTC; CDR3: CSVERSGRGGLYNEQYF
length: 14; D: TRBD1; V: TRBV29-1; size: NA; J: TRBJ2-3; DNA: TGCAGCATTGGGGACAGGGGATACGGGGGCACGCAGTATTTT; CDR3: CSIGDRGYGGTQYF
length: 14; D: TRBD1; V: TRBV7-7; size: NA; J: TRBJ2-7; DNA: TGTGCCAGCAGCCAATTGGGACAGTCCTACGAGCAGTACTTC; CDR3: CASSQLGQSYEQYF
length: 14; D: TRBD2; V: TRBV5-1; size: few; J: TRBJ2-7; DNA: TGCGCCAGCAACCCGGTAGCGGGAAGCTACGAGCAGTACTTC; CDR3: CASNPVAGSYEQYF
length: 12; D: NA; V: TRBV27; size: NA; J: TRBJ2-3; DNA: TGTGCCAGCAGTCGTATGGCAGATACGCAGTATTTT; CDR3: CASSRMADTQYF
length: 12; D: NA; V: TRBV7-9; size: NA; J: TRBJ2-3; DNA: TGTGCCGGCGCAGGGGGCACAGATACGCAGTATTTT; CDR3: CAGAGGTDTQYF
length: 15; D: NA; V: TRBV7-2; size: NA; J: TRBJ2-1; DNA: TGTGCCAGCAGCTTAGCGCCACAGTTCTCGGACGAGCAGTTCTTC; CDR3: CASSLAPQFSDEQFF
length: 15; D: NA; V: TRBV7-2; size: NA; J: TRBJ2-1; DNA: TGTGCCAGCAGCTTGTTGGAGTCGTCAAGGGATGAGCAGTTCTTC; CDR3: CASSLLESSRDEQFF
length: 13; D: NA; V: TRBV6-2/TRBV6-3; size: NA; J: TRBJ2-7; DNA: TGTGCCAGCGTTTCGACAGCTTCCTACGAGCAGTACTTC; CDR3: CASVSTASYEQYF
length: 12; D: NA; V: TRBV30; size: NA; J: TRBJ2-5; DNA: TGTGCCTGGAGTGTACCGGGGCCAACCCAGTACTTC; CDR3: CAWSVPGPTQYF
length: 14; D: TRBD2; V: TRBV11-1; size: NA; J: TRBJ2-7; DNA: TGTGCCAGCAGCGAAGTCGGGGGGGACTACGAGCAGTACTTC; CDR3: CASSEVGGDYEQYF
length: 14; D: NA; V: TRBV28; size: NA; J: TRBJ2-5; DNA: TGTGCCAGCTTAGAGGACTCACAGAGGGAGACCCAGTACTTC; CDR3: CASLEDSQRETQYF
length: 18; D: TRBD2; V: TRBV4-2; size: NA; J: TRBJ2-5; DNA: TGTGCCAGCAGCCGGTCGGGGCTAGCGGGACCAGAACAAGAGACCCAGTACTTC; CDR3: CASSRSGLAGPEQETQYF
length: 13; D: NA; V: TRBV2; size: few; J: TRBJ2-7; DNA: TGTGCCAGCAGTGAGGGCGAGGTCTACGAGCAGTACTTC; CDR3: CASSEGEVYEQYF
length: 16; D: TRBD2; V: TRBV11-2; size: NA; J: TRBJ2-1; DNA: TGTGCCAGCAGCTTAGTAGGGCCTAGCGGGAGGATAGAGCAGTTCTTC; CDR3: CASSLVGPSGRIEQFF
length: 14; D: NA; V: TRBV13; size: NA; J: TRBJ1-5; DNA: TGTGCCAGCAGCTTACAGGCCAGAAATCAGCCCCAGCATTTT; CDR3: CASSLQARNQPQHF
length: 15; D: NA; V: TRBV5-1; size: NA; J: TRBJ1-6; DNA: TGCGCCAGCAGCTTTGACGGGCCGGATAATTCACCCCTCCACTTT; CDR3: CASSFDGPDNSPLHF
length: 13; D: TRBD2; V: TRBV20-1; size: NA; J: TRBJ2-3; DNA: TGCAGTGCCAGACCATTAAGCGGGGTGGCGCAGTATTTT; CDR3: CSARPLSGVAQYF
length: 14; D: TRBD2; V: TRBV6-2/TRBV6-3; size: NA; J: TRBJ2-7; DNA: TGTGCCAGCAGATATACTAGCGGGAGAGACGAGCAGTACTTC; CDR3: CASRYTSGRDEQYF
length: 14; D: NA; V: TRBV24-1; size: NA; J: TRBJ1-2; DNA: TGTGCCACCAGTGCCCAGGGGAACAACTATGGCTACACCTTC; CDR3: CATSAQGNNYGYTF
length: 15; D: TRBD1; V: TRBV7-2; size: NA; J: TRBJ1-1; DNA: TGTGCCAGCAGCTTATCCCGGGACAGAAGCACTGAAGCTTTCTTT; CDR3: CASSLSRDRSTEAFF
length: 14; D: TRBD1; V: TRBV20-1; size: NA; J: TRBJ2-1; DNA: TGCAGTGCTGTGCCGGGACAGAGCTACAATGGGCAGTTCTTC; CDR3: CSAVPGQSYNGQFF
length: 13; D: NA; V: TRBV20-1; size: NA; J: TRBJ1-2; DNA: TGCAGTGCTAGAGGCCGGGACTTCTATGGCTACACCTTC; CDR3: CSARGRDFYGYTF
length: 14; D: NA; V: TRBV20-1; size: once; J: TRBJ1-4; DNA: TGCAGTGCTAAGGGACGTTCCGGATTAGAAAAACTGTTTTTT; CDR3: CSAKGRSGLEKLFF
length: 15; D: NA; V: TRBV7-2; size: once; J: TRBJ2-7; DNA: TGTGCCAGCAGTTGGAAGGCTAGCCCGTCCTACGAGCAGTACTTC; CDR3: CASSWKASPSYEQYF
length: 17; D: NA; V: TRBV24-1; size: NA; J: TRBJ2-3; DNA: TGTGCCACCAGTGATTTGGCCTCGCTAGCGCGCACAGATACGCAGTATTTT; CDR3: CATSDLASLARTDTQYF
length: 14; D: NA; V: TRBV7-9; size: NA; J: TRBJ2-7; DNA: TGTGCCAGCAGCTTAGGACAGGATTCCTACGAGCAGTACTTC; CDR3: CASSLGQDSYEQYF
length: 18; D: NA; V: TRBV7-2; size: many; J: TRBJ2-1; DNA: TGTGCCAGCAGCTTATCATTGGGTGGGGGTAGCTCCTACAATGAGCAGTTCTTC; CDR3: CASSLSLGGGSSYNEQFF
length: 17; D: NA; V: TRBV7-9; size: NA; J: TRBJ2-2; DNA: TGTGCCAGCAGACCGAGTGGGATGCAGGGGAACACCGGGGAGCTGTTTTTT; CDR3: CASRPSGMQGNTGELFF